This T cell receptor (beta chain) originates from a study of tumor T cells in aggressive B-cell lymphoma. As to this clone: Mismatch with germline at one junction end may stem from a read error.

The assay was immunoSEQ multiplex PCR, and TCRdb's table has in-frame clones only and misses some. The data contain approximately 2,800 clones, approximately 85% of them singletons. Germline CDR1 and CDR2: MDHEN and SYDVKM. The CDR3 is made up of 14 amino acids. This receptor was identified in an adult with diffuse large B cell lymphoma. Some clones in this sample may be carry-over from other donors' samples. Sample: tumor tissue. The genes are TRBV28 and TRBJ2-7; 8 bases fit TRBD1. CDR3 sequence: CASSLTGVTYEQYF. The CDR3 coding sequence is TGTGCCAGCAGCCTGACAGGGGTCACCTACGAGCAATACTTC.